Reported below is one TCR beta chain. The target of this receptor is not known. For every CD8+ T cell subset, some 310,000 cells were flow-sorted straight into RLT lysis buffer, and each subset was sorted in triplicate. Naive CD8+ T cells were defined stringently as CD45RO-CCR7+CD27+CD95- to exclude memory contaminants. Peripheral blood mononuclear cells were isolated from buffy coats by standard density gradient centrifugation. Naive CXCR3-negative and CXCR3-positive CD8+ T cells were flow-sorted using a FACSAria III. Total RNA was extracted from sorted cells using an RNeasy Mini Kit. Sequenced on a NextSeq 550. The Human TCR Profiling Kit (MiLaboratory) was used to make UMI-labeled 5' RACE TRB cDNA libraries. cDNA synthesis used the entire amount of extracted RNA, and PCR amplification then used the entire amount of cDNA produced. Libraries were prepared in parallel using an identical number of PCR cycles. As for how the authors treated the data: MIGEC and MiXCR extracted about 53,000 +/- 10,000 unique UMI-labeled TRB cDNA molecules per library, requiring at least two reads per UMI. On average, approximately 40,000 +/- 10,000 functional in-frame TRB CDR3 nucleotide clonotypes lacking stop codons were found per library. Diversity metrics, including normalized Shannon-Wiener and Chao1, were computed in VDJtools after downsampling to 5000 UMI-labeled TRB molecules per sample. Clonotype-size-weighted physicochemical properties of the central five CDR3 residues (interaction energy, strength, volume and Kidera factor 4) were computed in VDJtools. TCRdb reprocessed the reads, and each CDR3 protein sequence is entered once, without DNA. TCRdb's processing, not the study's, gives the V and J calls here. This sample's table lists 100,000 to 150,000 distinct CDR3 sequences. Clones ranked in the top ten supply nearly 0.5% of the sample.

The sample belongs to a study of CXCR3-negative and CXCR3-positive naive CD8 T cells (dated by TCRdb to the late 2010s). Turning to the overall study: In total, some 130 million TRB reads were obtained, or roughly 1.5 +/- 0.3 million reads per library. Diversity and physicochemical repertoire analyses were performed on about 12 donors pooled from two independent experiments. Naive subsets from five or six donors and memory cells from 3 donors were included in the TRBV-TRBJ cluster analysis. What the work shows at the level of the full study, not this receptor alone: Naive CXCR3-negative and CXCR3-positive cells from the same donor showed similar TRBV-TRBJ usage, whereas memory cells showed distinct patterns. Because surface CD5, which has been linked to self-reactivity in mice, was comparable between naive subsets, TCR interaction strength was also inferred from TRB CDR3 physicochemical properties. Compared with CXCR3-negative naive cells, CXCR3-positive naive cells had TRB CDR3s with higher hydrophobicity (lower Kidera factor 4), lower energy, and higher strength and volume indices. Both naive subsets had comparably high repertoire diversity, while memory CD8+ T cells had much lower repertoire diversity. CXCR3 expression partially decreased after cryopreservation, so most assays used freshly isolated PBMCs.

The CDR3, cysteine through phenylalanine, is 12 amino acids long. DNA is not recorded here. The germline V gene encodes CDR1 DFQATT and CDR2 SNEGSKA (reference sequence). The sequence came from a human donor in good health. Some clones in this sample may be carry-over from other donors' samples. Sequenced sample: naive CXCR3- CD8+ T cells from blood. This specimen's cell subset or site label, interpreted: CD45RO-CCR7+CD27+CD95- naive CD8+ T cells lacking CXCR3 (TNR3-). The sequence joins TRBV20-1 to TRBJ1-2; TCRdb gives TRBD1 as the D gene, but with no DNA this cannot be confirmed. The CDR3 amino acid sequence is: CSGSPGHYGYTF.